Sequencing of this T cell receptor (beta chain) was carried out in a study of lymphopenia after photon versus proton radiotherapy (dated by TCRdb to about 2019). With regard to the full study: Photon and proton radiation therapy were compared by the study for their immunological effects in patients with gastrointestinal tumors who developed high-grade lymphopenia. The cohort included around 22 patients with gastrointestinal tumors who developed lymphopenia after receiving either photon or proton therapy. The goal of the study was to characterize the differences between the two radiation modalities in how they affect the immune system.

CDR1 and CDR2 (SGHNT, YYREEE) derive from the germline V gene (reference sequence). The CDR3, from cysteine to phenylalanine, totals 14 residues. The retained sequence is limited to the CDR3, 42 bases, with the frame set at the first base. V is pared back by 3 bases and J by 7 bases, with 14 bases lying between the germline termini. Library preparation was by the immunoSEQ multiplex PCR assay. Deep sequencing of rearranged TCR beta loci, alongside multiparametric flow cytometry, was used to profile T cell repertoires. TCRdb holds this immuneACCESS table with in-frame rearrangements only. Some clones are missing; in checked studies, unresolved V genes explain under half, and the rest has no known cause. Counted in this sample were about 24,000 clones; 65% to 85% of them appeared once. The ten largest make up over 20% of the sample. For this clone: Its target antigen remains unknown. The record has no base qualities; no much larger clone is one base away.

Overall study results and their limits: The authors looked at the survival association only in patients who died, and they framed better survival with proton therapy as a possibility rather than a demonstrated result. During treatment, patients who received photon therapy lost naive T cells and TCR diversity and gained effector/memory populations, whereas patients who received proton therapy remained relatively stable. Among patients across the cohort who died, overall survival time showed an inverse correlation with a larger post-nadir drop in TCR diversity. After the lymphocyte count nadir, oligoclonal expansion, especially of CD8+ Temra cells, was observed in photon-treated repertoires, and the drop in diversity was driven by this expansion.

This material consisted of peripheral blood, taken from a patient treated with proton-based radiotherapy. The sequence came from a woman between 65 and 79 years old with pancreatic cancer. The rearrangement combines TRBV5-4 with TRBJ1-3; no D gene can be assigned with confidence. The nucleotide sequence is given as TGTGCCAGCAGCTCAGTAAATTCCGTTAACACCATATATTTT. The translation is CASSSVNSVNTIYF.